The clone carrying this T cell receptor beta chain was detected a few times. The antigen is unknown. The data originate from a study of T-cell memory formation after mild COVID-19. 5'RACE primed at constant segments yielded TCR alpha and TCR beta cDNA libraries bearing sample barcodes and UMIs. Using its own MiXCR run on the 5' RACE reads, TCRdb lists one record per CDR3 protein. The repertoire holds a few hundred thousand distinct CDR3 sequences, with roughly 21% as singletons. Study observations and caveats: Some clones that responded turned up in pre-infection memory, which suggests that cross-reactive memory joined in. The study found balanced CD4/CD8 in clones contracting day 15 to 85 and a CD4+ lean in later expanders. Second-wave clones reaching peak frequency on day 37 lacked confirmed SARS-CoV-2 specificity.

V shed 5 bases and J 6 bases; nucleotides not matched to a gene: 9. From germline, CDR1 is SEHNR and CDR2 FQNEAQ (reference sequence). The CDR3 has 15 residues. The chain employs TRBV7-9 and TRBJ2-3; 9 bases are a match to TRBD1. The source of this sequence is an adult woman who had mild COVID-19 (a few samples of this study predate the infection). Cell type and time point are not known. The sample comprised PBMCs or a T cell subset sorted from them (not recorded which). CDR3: CASSPRRQGGDTQYF. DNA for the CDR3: TGTGCCAGCAGCCCCCGCCGACAGGGGGGCGATACGCAGTATTTT.